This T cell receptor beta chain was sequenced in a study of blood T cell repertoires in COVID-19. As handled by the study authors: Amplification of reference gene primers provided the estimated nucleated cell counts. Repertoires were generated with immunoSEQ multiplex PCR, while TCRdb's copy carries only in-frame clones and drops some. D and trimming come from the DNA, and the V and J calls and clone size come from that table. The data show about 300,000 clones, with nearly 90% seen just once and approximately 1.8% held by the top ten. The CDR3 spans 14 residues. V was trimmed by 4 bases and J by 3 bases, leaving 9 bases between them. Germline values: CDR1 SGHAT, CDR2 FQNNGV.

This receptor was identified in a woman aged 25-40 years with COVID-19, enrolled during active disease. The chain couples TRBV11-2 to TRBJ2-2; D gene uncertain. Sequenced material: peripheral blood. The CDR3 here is CASSSVPYTGELFF. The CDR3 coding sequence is TGTGCCAGCAGCTCTGTTCCTTACACCGGGGAGCTGTTTTTT. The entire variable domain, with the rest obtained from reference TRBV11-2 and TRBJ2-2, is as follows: EAGVAQSPRYKIIEKRQSVAFWCNPISGHATLYWYQQILGQGPKLLIQFQNNGVVDDSQLPKDRFSAERLKGVDSTLKIQPAKLEDSAVYLCASSSVPYTGELFFGEGSRLTVL.